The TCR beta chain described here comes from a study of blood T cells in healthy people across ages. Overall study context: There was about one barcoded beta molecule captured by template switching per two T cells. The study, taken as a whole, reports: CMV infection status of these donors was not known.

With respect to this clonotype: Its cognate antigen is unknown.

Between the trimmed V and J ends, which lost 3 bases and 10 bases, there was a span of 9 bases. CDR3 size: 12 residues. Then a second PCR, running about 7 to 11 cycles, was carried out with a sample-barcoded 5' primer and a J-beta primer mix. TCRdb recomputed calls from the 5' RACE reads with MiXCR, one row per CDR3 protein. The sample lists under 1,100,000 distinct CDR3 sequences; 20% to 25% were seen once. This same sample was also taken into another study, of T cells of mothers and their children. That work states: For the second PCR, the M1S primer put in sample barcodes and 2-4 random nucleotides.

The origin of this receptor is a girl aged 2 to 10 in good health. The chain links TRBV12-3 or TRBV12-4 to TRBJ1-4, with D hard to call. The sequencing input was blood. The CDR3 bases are TGTGCCAGCAGTTTTGCGAGTGGAAAACTGTTTTTT. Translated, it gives CASSFASGKLFF.